The 22 T cell receptor beta chains listed next were all sequenced from one sample in a study of T cell responses to AZD1222 COVID-19 vaccine. Profiled with immunoSEQ multiplex PCR; TCRdb holds only in-frame clones, not every one. Among approximately 160,000 clones listed, approximately 90% were seen once. The specimen comprised peripheral blood, sampled on day 0 of MenACWY control vaccination. All receptors come from an adult in good health.

The CDR3, as DNA: TGTGCCAGCAGCGCGGACAGGGACACCGGGGAGCTGTTTTTT. This sequence encodes CASSADRDTGELFF. V is TRBV7-2 and J is TRBJ2-2; 8 nucleotides align to TRBD1. Germline trimming cut 5 bases from V and 3 bases from J; bases unmatched to any gene: 2. The CDR3 contains 14 residues. The germline CDR1 and CDR2 sequences are SGHTA and FQGNSA.

The chain recombines TRBV6-4 with TRBJ2-2; TRBD2 aligns across 8 bases. Unmatched junction bases numbered 1, after V lost 2 bases and J lost 5 bases. There are 14 residues in the CDR3. Germline CDR1 MRHNA, CDR2 SNTAGT. The CDR3: CASSDGGGTGELFF. In nucleotides, the CDR3 is TGTGCCAGCAGTGACGGCGGGGGGACCGGGGAGCTGTTTTTT.

The genes are TRBV12-3 or TRBV12-4 and TRBJ1-2; the match to TRBD1 covers 7 bases. There are 13 residues in the CDR3. V lost 6 bases and J lost 4; bases outside the gene matches: 5. The CDR3 DNA sequence: TGTGCCAGCAGCAACGGGACAGCCTATGGCTACACCTTC. This gives the protein CASSNGTAYGYTF.

The CDR3 bases are TGTGCCAGCAGCCAAGACAGAACCTCCTACGAGCAGTACTTC. Translating it yields CASSQDRTSYEQYF. This chain links TRBV3-1 (or the pseudogene TRBV3-2) with TRBJ2-7, with unresolved D. Germline CDR1 reads LGHDT; CDR2 reads YNNKEL (reference sequence). The V end lost 0 bases, the J end lost 0 bases, and 6 bases lay between the germline ends. The CDR3 runs to 14 residues.

Note on this clone: The same CDR3 is also encoded by other DNA sequences in this sample. This rearrangement joins TRBV7-2 to TRBJ1-5, with D possibly TRBD1 on 5 matching bases. This CDR3 spans 15 amino acids. The germline V gene encodes CDR1 SGHTA and CDR2 FQGNSA. The V end was cut by 1 base, the J end by 1 base, with 8 bases between. This chain's CDR3 is CASSLGGGSNQPQHF. CDR3 nucleotide sequence: TGTGCCAGCAGCTTAGGGGGGGGAAGCAATCAGCCCCAGCATTTT.

The gene calls are TRBV7-9 and TRBJ2-3; D unclear. The CDR3 length is 15 residues. V lost 4 bases, J lost 2 bases, and 13 bases lay in between. Germline CDR1 is SEHNR and CDR2 is FQNEAQ (reference sequence). The CDR3 bases are TGTGCCAGCAGCTACACGGTGGCCTTCACAGATACGCAGTATTTT. It translates to CASSYTVAFTDTQYF.

The rearrangement links TRBV27 to TRBJ2-7; D unclear. Germline V lookup: CDR1 MNHEY, CDR2 SMNVEV (reference sequence). The CDR3 consists of 11 residues. V was trimmed by 8 bases and J by 0 bases, leaving 5 bases between them. CDR3 bases: TGTGCCAGCGGGTCCTCCTACGAGCAGTACTTC. It specifies CASGSSYEQYF.

The gene calls are TRBV19 and TRBJ1-3; D gene ambiguous. Germline lookup yields CDR1 LNHDA and CDR2 SQIVND (reference sequence). The CDR3 is 19 residues long. V was pared by 3 bases and J by 0 bases, with 21 bases between. The CDR3 sequence is CASSITIPRSPNSGNTIYF. In nucleotides, the CDR3 is TGTGCCAGTAGTATTACTATCCCCCGCAGCCCAAACTCTGGAAACACCATATATTTT.

This chain links TRBV6-5 with TRBJ1-2, with a tentative D call TRBD1 (5 bases). Per germline, CDR1 MNHEY and CDR2 SVGAGI. The CDR3 has 13 amino acids. The V and J ends lost 6 bases and 2 bases respectively, with 10 bases between them. CDR3 coding DNA: TGTGCCAGCAGACTTCAGGGAAACTATGGCTACACCTTC. As protein: CASRLQGNYGYTF.

This sequence joins TRBV6-6 and TRBJ1-6, with a weak D call TRBD1 (5 bases). CDR3 length equals 16 residues. V lost 5 bases, J lost 3 bases, and 14 bases lay in between. The germline V gene has CDR1 MNHNY and CDR2 SVGAGI (reference sequence). CDR3 in DNA: TGTGCCAGCAGTCAAGAGGGACCGCTCTATAATTCACCCCTCCACTTT. Residues: CASSQEGPLYNSPLHF.

The CDR3 region has the DNA TGTGCCAGCAGCAACCCTGCGGAGCAGTATTTT. Translation gives CASSNPAEQYF. V usage is TRBV21-1 and J usage is TRBJ2-3; no DNA check was done on the table's D call, TRBD2. TRBV21-1 is shown as a pseudogene. This CDR3 spans 11 amino acids.

The V gene is TRBV9, the J gene TRBJ2-1; 9 positions match TRBD2. Trimming cost V 1 base and J 4 bases; bases outside gene matches: 3. Germline V gene lookup returns CDR1 SGDLS and CDR2 YYNGEE. The CDR3 runs 15 residues. CDR3 sequence: CASSVRLAGYNEQFF. The CDR3 DNA sequence: TGTGCCAGCAGCGTACGTCTAGCGGGATACAATGAGCAGTTCTTC.

This chain links TRBV29-1 with TRBJ1-2; the D is unclear. Trimming took off 1 base at V and 0 bases at J, with 9 bases between the two ends. This CDR3 has 14 residues. The V gene's germline CDR1 is SQVTM and CDR2 ANQGSEA. In DNA form, the CDR3 reads TGCAGCGTTGAAGTCCCAGGACCTAACTATGGCTACACCTTC. This encodes CSVEVPGPNYGYTF.

This clone was seen only a few times. This chain uses TRBV7-9 with TRBJ2-7; 9 bases match TRBD1. The CDR3 length is 14 residues. CDR1 is SEHNR, CDR2 FQNEAQ, per germline (reference sequence). Losses at the gene ends were 1 base for V and 5 bases for J; bases not matched to a gene: 3. The CDR3 spells CASSLGDRDHEQYF. CDR3 DNA: TGTGCCAGCAGCTTAGGGGACAGGGACCACGAGCAGTACTTC. The full variable domain, in which reference TRBV7-9 and TRBJ2-7 provide the parts outside the CDR3, is DTGVSQNPRHKITKRGQNVTFRCDPISEHNRLYWYRQTLGQGPEFLTYFQNEAQLEKSRLLSDRFSAERPKGSFSTLEIQRTEQGDSAMYLCASSLGDRDHEQYFGPGTRLTVT.

This clone occurred a few times. The chain has TRBV27 and TRBJ2-3, with 8 bases identical to TRBD1. Germline V gene data show CDR1 as MNHEY and CDR2 as SMNVEV (reference sequence). The CDR3 runs 15 residues. V dropped 6 bases and J dropped 3; count of bases not matched to a gene: 8. The CDR3 reads CASSDAGQVTDTQYF. CDR3 bases: TGTGCCAGCAGCGACGCGGGACAGGTGACAGATACGCAGTATTTT.

The J gene is TRBJ2-2, the V gene TRBV25-1, with a possible D match to TRBD1 (5 bases). Germline lookup yields CDR1 MGHDK and CDR2 SYGVNS. V was pared by 6 bases and J by 6 bases, with 17 bases between. CDR3 length: 15 residues. CDR3 protein: CASRSRVVDSGELFF. The CDR3 nucleotides are TGTGCCAGCAGGAGCAGGGTTGTAGACTCCGGGGAGCTGTTTTTT.

This clone turned up a few times. The V and J genes are TRBV19 and TRBJ1-5; no reliable D call. The germline gives CDR1 LNHDA, CDR2 SQIVND (reference sequence). V lost 9 bases and J lost 3, with 18 bases in between. There are 15 residues in the CDR3. CDR3 loop: CASHPDTGINQPQHF. CDR3 DNA: TGTGCCAGCCACCCCGACACTGGGATCAATCAGCCCCAGCATTTT. The complete variable domain, with remaining parts taken from reference TRBV19 and TRBJ1-5, reads DGGITQSPKYLFRKEGQNVTLSCEQNLNHDAMYWYRQDPGQGLRLIYYSQIVNDFQKGDIAEGYSVSREKKESFPLTVTSAQKNPTAFYLCASHPDTGINQPQHFGDGTRLSIL.

The chain combines TRBV15 with TRBJ1-1, with TRBD1 as a possible D gene (6 bases). This CDR3 is built from 15 residues. Trimming shortened V by 0 bases and J by 5 bases, and 13 bases separated the two germline ends. Germline CDR1 reads LNHNV; CDR2 reads YYDKDF (reference sequence). CDR3 DNA sequence: TGTGCCACCAGCAGAGATTCGGGGGCCGGGACTGAAGCTTTCTTT. Its translation is CATSRDSGAGTEAFF.

This clone appeared a few times. The chain links TRBV10-3 to TRBJ1-2, with TRBD1 identical over 8 bases. The V gene end was trimmed by 5 bases and the J gene end by 6 bases; junction bases not matched to a gene: 8. The CDR3 is 14 residues long. CDR1 ENHRY and CDR2 SYGVKD come from the germline V gene. DNA for the CDR3: TGTGCCATCAGTCTTGGGACAGGAGGAAATGGCTACACCTTC. This sequence encodes CAISLGTGGNGYTF.

The chain joins TRBV2 to TRBJ1-1; TRBD1 matches 10 bases. CDR1 and CDR2 (germline): SNHLY, FYNNEI. Trimming took 1 base from V and 2 from J; bases not matched to a gene: 4. This CDR3 has 16 residues. CDR3 loop: CASSEVRTGGNTEAFF. CDR3 DNA sequence: TGTGCCAGCAGTGAAGTGAGGACAGGGGGAAACACTGAAGCTTTCTTT. The entire variable domain, with the rest obtained from reference TRBV2 and TRBJ1-1, is as follows: EPEVTQTPSHQVTQMGQEVILRCVPISNHLYFYWYRQILGQKVEFLVSFYNNEISEKSEIFDDQFSVERPDGSNFTLKIRSTKLEDSAMYFCASSEVRTGGNTEAFFGQGTRLTVV.

CDR3 DNA: TGTGCCAGCAGCCAAGATTTGACCTATGGCTACACCTTC. Amino acid sequence: CASSQDLTYGYTF. This chain connects TRBV3-1 (or the pseudogene TRBV3-2) to TRBJ1-2; no definite D call. Germline CDR1 LGHDT, CDR2 YNNKEL (reference sequence). The CDR3 covers 13 residues. Deletions cut 0 bases from V and 4 bases from J, with 6 bases between.

The genes are TRBV6-5 and TRBJ1-5; tentatively, D is TRBD1 (6 bases). From germline, CDR1 is MNHEY and CDR2 SVGAGI. The CDR3 sequence is 15 residues long. Between the trimmed V and J ends, which lost 3 bases and 6 bases, there was a span of 15 bases. The CDR3 spells CASSYFRGEGQPQHF. The CDR3 region has the DNA TGTGCCAGCAGTTATTTCAGGGGCGAAGGTCAGCCCCAGCATTTT.